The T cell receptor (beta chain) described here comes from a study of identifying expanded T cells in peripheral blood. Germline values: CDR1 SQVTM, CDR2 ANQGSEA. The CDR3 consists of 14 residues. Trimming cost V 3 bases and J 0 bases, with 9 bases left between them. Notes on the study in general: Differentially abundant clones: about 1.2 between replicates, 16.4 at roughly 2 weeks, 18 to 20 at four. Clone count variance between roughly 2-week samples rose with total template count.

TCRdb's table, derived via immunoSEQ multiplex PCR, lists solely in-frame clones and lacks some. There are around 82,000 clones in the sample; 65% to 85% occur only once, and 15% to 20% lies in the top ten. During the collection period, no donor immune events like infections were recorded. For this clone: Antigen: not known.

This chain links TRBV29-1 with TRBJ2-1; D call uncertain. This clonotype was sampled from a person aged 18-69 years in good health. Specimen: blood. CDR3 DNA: TGCAGCGTTGATCGAAGTAACTCCTACAATGAGCAGTTCTTC. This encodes CSVDRSNSYNEQFF.